This T cell receptor (beta chain) is drawn from a study of CD8+ T cells in alopecia areata (dated by TCRdb to the late 2010s). At the level of the whole study: The treated patients took part in an open-label pilot trial in which moderate-to-severe alopecia areata was treated with oral tofacitinib at 5 to 10 mg twice daily. The study used high-throughput TCRbeta sequencing to examine T cell clonal expansion in alopecia areata, in both the C3H/HeJ mouse model and human patients. Human TCRbeta sequencing covered scalp tissue and sorted CD4+ and CD8+ peripheral blood T cells from patchy and totalis/universalis alopecia areata patients and healthy controls. Patients on tofacitinib were biopsied at baseline and after 4 and 24 weeks of treatment, and several of the patients also had a later scalp biopsy. Amplification of TCRbeta CDR3 regions was done by immunoSEQ multiplex PCR using 35 Vbeta forward primers and 13 Jbeta reverse primers. The RNA source kit depended on sample type: the PAXgene miRNA kit for fixed scalp, the miRNeasy kit for PBMCs, and the RNeasy kit for mouse skin. Clonality in the scalp was compared among normal scalp (n=4), patchy alopecia areata scalp (n=8), and alopecia totalis/universalis scalp (n=8). Tofacitinib was administered for 6 to 18 months, and 6 months of follow-up off drug were then conducted to assess delayed response and recurrence. Overall study outcomes, separate from this receptor: Higher clonality and more expanded CD8+ clones were observed in lesional scalp than in normal scalp, particularly in alopecia totalis/universalis, a finding suggestive of antigenic drive. Shared TCR sequences between patients were less evident than in mice, which may be partly attributable to HLA diversity in the patient population. Unlike mouse skin, which is dominated by gammadelta T cells, normal human skin has resident alphabeta T cells that are also sequenced, and this complicates analysis of the scalp TCR repertoire.

In the paper's terms, the time point label means: baseline before oral tofacitinib. Lesional scalp punch biopsies and peripheral blood were collected from alopecia areata patients. PBMCs were isolated by density centrifugation and stained for CD3, CD4 and CD8, after which CD4+ and CD8+ T cells were sorted on a FACSAria. Concerning this clone itself: Its target antigen remains unknown. There are no base qualities to consult, and no much larger clone falls within one base.

Library preparation employed the immunoSEQ multiplex PCR assay. RNA was extracted from all samples and reverse transcribed into cDNA, which served as template for TCR sequencing. First-strand cDNA was synthesized with SuperScript III using a 2:1 mix of oligo-dT and random hexamers. A synthetic immune receptor repertoire was used to measure amplification bias, and any remaining bias was corrected computationally. In the authors' own workflow: Raw reads were preprocessed to remove errors, and CDR3 was defined by IMGT conventions from the conserved cysteine to phenylalanine. Clonality was computed as 1 minus the Shannon entropy, with the entropy normalized by log2 of the number of productive unique TCRs. Scalp TCRbeta sequences were cross-referenced with sorted blood CD4 and CD8 repertoires so that the CD4 or CD8 identity of scalp clones could be inferred. As stored in TCRdb, this immuneACCESS dataset retains in-frame rearrangements with V and J assigned. A fraction of the clones does not appear; measured against another copy, unresolved V genes explain less than half of the discrepancy, and the remainder lacks a known reason. V and J calls and clone size are given by that table; D and trimming were obtained from the DNA. The sample table shows 200,000 to 250,000 clones, and 50% to 65% are seen once. Of the sample, under 0.5% falls within the top ten clones.

Trimming takes 4 bases off V and 0 bases off J; junction bases not matched to a gene: 7. Reading from cysteine to phenylalanine, the CDR3 counts 18 amino acids. Of all the DNA, just the CDR3 is kept, 54 bases in frame from base 1. The germline V gene provides CDR1 MGHRA and CDR2 YSYEKL. This sample comprised CD4+ T cells sorted from blood, obtained at week 0. The sequence joins TRBV4-1 to TRBJ2-6; 9 middle bases align to TRBD1. The source of this sequence is a human donor with alopecia areata. The nucleotide sequence reads TGCGCCAGCAGCCTGGACAGGGGAGTCCTCTCTGGGGCCAACGTCCTGACTTTC. Its protein is CASSLDRGVLSGANVLTF.